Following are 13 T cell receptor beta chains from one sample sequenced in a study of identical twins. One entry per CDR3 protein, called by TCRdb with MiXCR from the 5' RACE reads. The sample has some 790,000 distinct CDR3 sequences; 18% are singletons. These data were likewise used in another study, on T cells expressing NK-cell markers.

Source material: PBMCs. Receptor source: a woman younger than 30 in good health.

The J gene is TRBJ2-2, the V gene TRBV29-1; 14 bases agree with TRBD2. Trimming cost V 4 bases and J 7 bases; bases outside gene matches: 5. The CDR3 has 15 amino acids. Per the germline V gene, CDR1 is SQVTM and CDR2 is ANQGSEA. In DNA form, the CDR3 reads TGCAGCGTTGTGGGACTAGCGGGAGTAGGCGGGGAGCTGTTTTTT. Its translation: CSVVGLAGVGGELFF.

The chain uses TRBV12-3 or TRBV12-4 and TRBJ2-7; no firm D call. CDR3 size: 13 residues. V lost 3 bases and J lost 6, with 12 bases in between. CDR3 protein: CASSFRTRGEQYF. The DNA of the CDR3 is TGTGCCAGCAGTTTTCGAACCCGAGGCGAGCAGTACTTC.

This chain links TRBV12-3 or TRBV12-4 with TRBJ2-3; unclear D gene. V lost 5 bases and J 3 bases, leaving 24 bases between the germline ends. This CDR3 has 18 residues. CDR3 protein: CASSSLVLNPDKTDTQYF. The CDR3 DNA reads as TGTGCCAGCAGTAGCCTAGTTCTGAATCCCGACAAGACAGATACGCAGTATTTT.

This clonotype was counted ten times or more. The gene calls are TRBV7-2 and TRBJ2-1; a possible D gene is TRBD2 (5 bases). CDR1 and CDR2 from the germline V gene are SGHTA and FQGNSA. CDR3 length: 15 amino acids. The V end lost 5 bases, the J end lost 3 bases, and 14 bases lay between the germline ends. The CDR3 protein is CASSPQGRGYNEQFF. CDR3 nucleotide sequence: TGTGCCAGCAGCCCCCAAGGCCGGGGCTACAATGAGCAGTTCTTC.

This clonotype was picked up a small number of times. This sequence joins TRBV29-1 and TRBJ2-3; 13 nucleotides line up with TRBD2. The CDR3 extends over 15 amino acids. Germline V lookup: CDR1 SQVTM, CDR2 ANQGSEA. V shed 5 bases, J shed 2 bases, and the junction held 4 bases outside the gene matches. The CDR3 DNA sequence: TGCAGCGTTACCGGGACTAGCGGGGCCACAGATACGCAGTATTTT. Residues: CSVTGTSGATDTQYF.

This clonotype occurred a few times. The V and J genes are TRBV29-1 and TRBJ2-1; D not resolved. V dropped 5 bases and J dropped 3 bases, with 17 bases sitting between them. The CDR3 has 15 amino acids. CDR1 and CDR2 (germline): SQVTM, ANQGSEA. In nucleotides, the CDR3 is TGCAGCGTTCCGGTAACTGAGAAGTACTACAATGAGCAGTTCTTC. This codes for CSVPVTEKYYNEQFF.

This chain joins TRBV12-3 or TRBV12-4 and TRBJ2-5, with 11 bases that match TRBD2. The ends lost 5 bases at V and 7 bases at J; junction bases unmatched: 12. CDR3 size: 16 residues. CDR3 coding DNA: TGTGCCAGCAGTCGAAAACTAGCGGGAGAAGGAGTGACCCAGTACTTC. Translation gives CASSRKLAGEGVTQYF.

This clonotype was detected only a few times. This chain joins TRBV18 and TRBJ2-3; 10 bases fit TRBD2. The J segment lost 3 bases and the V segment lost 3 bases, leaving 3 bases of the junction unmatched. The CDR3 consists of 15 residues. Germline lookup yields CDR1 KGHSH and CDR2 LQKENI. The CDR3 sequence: CASSPLAGETDTQYF. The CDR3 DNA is TGTGCCAGCTCACCTCTAGCGGGGGAGACAGATACGCAGTATTTT.

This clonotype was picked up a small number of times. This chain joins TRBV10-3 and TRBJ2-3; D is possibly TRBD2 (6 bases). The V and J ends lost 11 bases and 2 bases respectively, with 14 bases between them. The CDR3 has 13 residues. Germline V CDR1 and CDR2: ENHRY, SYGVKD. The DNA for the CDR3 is TGTGCCGAATCCCGGGGGAACACAGATACGCAGTATTTT. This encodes CAESRGNTDTQYF.

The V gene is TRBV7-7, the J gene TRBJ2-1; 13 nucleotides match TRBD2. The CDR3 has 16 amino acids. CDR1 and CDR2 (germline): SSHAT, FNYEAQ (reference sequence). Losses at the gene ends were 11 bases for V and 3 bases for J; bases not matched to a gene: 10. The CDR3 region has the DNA TGTGCCGTCGGGACTAGCGGGACGCTTGGCTACAATGAGCAGTTCTTC. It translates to CAVGTSGTLGYNEQFF.

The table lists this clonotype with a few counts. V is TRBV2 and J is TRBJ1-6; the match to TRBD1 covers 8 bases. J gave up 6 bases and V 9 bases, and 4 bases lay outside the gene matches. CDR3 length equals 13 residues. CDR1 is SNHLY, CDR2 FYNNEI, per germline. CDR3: CASGGQANSPLHF. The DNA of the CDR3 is TGTGCCAGTGGGGGACAGGCTAATTCACCCCTCCACTTT.

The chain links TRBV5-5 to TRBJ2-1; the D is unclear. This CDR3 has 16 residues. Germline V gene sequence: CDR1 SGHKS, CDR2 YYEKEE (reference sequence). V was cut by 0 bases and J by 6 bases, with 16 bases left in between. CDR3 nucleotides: TGTGCCAGCAGCTTGGCCACAGTCTCTACAATCAATGAGCAGTTCTTC. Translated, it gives CASSLATVSTINEQFF. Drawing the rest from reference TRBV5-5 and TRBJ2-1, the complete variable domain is DAGVTQSPTHLIKTRGQQVTLRCSPISGHKSVSWYQQVLGQGPQFIFQYYEKEERGRGNFPDRFSARQFPNYSSELNVNALLLGDSALYLCASSLATVSTINEQFFGPGTRLTVL.

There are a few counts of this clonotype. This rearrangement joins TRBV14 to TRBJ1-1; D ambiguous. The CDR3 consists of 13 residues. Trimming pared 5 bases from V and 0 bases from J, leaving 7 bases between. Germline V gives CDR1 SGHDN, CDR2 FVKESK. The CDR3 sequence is CASSFQMNTEAFF. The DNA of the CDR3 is TGTGCCAGCAGCTTCCAAATGAACACTGAAGCTTTCTTT.